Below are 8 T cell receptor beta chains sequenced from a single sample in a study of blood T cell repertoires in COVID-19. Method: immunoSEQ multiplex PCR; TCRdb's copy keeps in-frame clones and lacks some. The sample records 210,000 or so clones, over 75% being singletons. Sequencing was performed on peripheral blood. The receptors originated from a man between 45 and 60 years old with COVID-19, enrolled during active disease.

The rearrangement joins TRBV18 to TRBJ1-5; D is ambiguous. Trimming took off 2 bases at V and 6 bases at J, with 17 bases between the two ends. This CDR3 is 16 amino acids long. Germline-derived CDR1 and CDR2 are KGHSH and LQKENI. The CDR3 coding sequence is TGTGCCAGCTCACCAGAGAATCACCGGAGGAGTCAGCCCCAGCATTTT. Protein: CASSPENHRRSQPQHF. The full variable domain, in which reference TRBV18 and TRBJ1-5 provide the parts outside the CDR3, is NAGVMQNPRHLVRRRGQEARLRCSPMKGHSHVYWYRQLPEEGLKFMVYLQKENIIDESGMPKERFSAEFPKEGPSILRIQQVVRGDSAAYFCASSPENHRRSQPQHFGDGTRLSIL.

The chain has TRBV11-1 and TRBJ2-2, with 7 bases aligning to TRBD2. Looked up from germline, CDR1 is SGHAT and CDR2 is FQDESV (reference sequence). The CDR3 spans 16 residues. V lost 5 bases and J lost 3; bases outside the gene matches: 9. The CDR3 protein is CASSRNGGGHTGELFF. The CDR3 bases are TGTGCCAGCAGCCGCAATGGCGGGGGTCACACCGGGGAGCTGTTTTTT.

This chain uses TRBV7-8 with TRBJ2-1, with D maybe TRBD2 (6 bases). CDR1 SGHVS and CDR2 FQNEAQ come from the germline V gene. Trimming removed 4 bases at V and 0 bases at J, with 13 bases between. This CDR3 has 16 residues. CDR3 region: CASSWRVSSSYNEQFF. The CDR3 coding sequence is TGTGCCAGCAGCTGGAGGGTGAGTAGCTCCTACAATGAGCAGTTCTTC.

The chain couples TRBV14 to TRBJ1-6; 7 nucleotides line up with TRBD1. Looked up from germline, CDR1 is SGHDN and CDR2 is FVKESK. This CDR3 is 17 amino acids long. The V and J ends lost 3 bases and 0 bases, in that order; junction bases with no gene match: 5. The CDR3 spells CASSHVTGSSYNSPLHF. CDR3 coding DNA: TGTGCCAGCAGCCACGTGACAGGGAGCTCCTATAATTCACCCCTCCACTTT.

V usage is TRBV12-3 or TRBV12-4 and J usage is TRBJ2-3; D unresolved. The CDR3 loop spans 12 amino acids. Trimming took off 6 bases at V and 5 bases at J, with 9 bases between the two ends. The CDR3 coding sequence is TGTGCCAGCAGACGACAACAAGATACGCAGTATTTT. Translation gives CASRRQQDTQYF.

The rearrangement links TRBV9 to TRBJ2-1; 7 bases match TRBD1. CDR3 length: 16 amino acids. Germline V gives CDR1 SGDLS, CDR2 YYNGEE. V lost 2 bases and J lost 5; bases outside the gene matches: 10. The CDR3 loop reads CASSVRGQARNNEQFF. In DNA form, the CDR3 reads TGTGCCAGCAGCGTGAGAGGACAGGCGAGAAACAATGAGCAGTTCTTC.

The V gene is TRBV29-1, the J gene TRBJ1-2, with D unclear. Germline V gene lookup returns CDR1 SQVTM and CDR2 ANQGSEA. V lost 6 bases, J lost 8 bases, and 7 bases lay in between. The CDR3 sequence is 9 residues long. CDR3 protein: CSVTQGYTF. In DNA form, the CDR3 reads TGCAGCGTAACCCAGGGCTACACCTTC. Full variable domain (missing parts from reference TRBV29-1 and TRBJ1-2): SAVISQKPSRDICQRGTSLTIQCQVDSQVTMMFWYRQQPGQSLTLIATANQGSEATYESGFVIDKFPISRPNLTFSTLTVSNMSPEDSSIYLCSVTQGYTFGSGTRLTVV.

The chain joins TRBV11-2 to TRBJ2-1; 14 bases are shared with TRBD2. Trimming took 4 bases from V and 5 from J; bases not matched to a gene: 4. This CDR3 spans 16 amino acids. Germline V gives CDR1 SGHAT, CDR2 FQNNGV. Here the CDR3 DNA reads TGTGCCAGCAGCTCAGGGACTAGCGGGGGTGACAATGAGCAGTTCTTC. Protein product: CASSSGTSGGDNEQFF.